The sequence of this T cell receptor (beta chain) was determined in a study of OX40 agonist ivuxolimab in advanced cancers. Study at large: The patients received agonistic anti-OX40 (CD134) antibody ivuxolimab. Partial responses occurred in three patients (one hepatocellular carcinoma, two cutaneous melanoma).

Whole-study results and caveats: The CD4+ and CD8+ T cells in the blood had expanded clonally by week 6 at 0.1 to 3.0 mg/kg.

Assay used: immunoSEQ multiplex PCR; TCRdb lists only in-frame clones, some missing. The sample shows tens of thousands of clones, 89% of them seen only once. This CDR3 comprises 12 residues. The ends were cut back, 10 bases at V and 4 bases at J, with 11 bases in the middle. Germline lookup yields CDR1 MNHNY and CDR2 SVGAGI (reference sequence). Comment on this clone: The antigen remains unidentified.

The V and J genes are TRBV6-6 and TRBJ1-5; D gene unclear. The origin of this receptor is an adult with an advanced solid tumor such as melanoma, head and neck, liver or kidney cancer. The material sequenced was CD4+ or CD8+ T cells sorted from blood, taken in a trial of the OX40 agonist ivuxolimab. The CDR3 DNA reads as TGTGCCACCTCGATGGGGAATCAGCCCCAGCATTTT. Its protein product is CATSMGNQPQHF.